This T cell receptor (beta chain) was recorded in a study of T cells in Graves' hyperthyroidism and ophthalmopathy (dated by TCRdb to about 2019). About the full investigation: Peripheral blood was sampled at the time of initial diagnosis, prior to any treatment. Whether ophthalmopathy could be predicted prospectively was tested in an independent validation cohort made up of some 20 hyperthyroidism patients plus 17 patients who later progressed to ophthalmopathy. For training and testing, the 100 or so patients in the discovery cohort were randomly divided in a 7:3 ratio. The study also compared thyroid tissue and blood T-cell repertoires from a handful of Graves' hyperthyroidism patients. After sampling, hyperthyroidism patients received methimazole starting at 30 mg daily, and ophthalmopathy patients received high-dose intravenous methylprednisolone. The paper describes TCR Vbeta CDR3 sequencing of more than 120 peripheral blood samples, made up of roughly 40 ophthalmopathy patients, around 78 hyperthyroidism patients and 17 progressor patients. To identify TCR V-J signatures that set the groups apart, the researchers used a discovery cohort of 100 patients, made up of under 45 with Graves' ophthalmopathy and 55 to 65 with stable Graves' hyperthyroidism.

Paper-wide results and their limitations: Blood samples also contained most of the expanded thyroid clonotypes (frequency above 0.001), which suggests that blood repertoires may reflect thyroid immune responses. In validation, the model predicted progression to ophthalmopathy a median of approximately 6.6 months before onset, with roughly 71% sensitivity and 72.22% specificity. In cross-validation, a model built on a 13 V-J signature told ophthalmopathy apart from stable hyperthyroidism with 85% to 90% sensitivity and approximately 84% specificity, and in testing the same model reached 80%/75%. No statistical method was used to set the sample size in advance, and investigators knew the group allocation.

Ophthalmopathy patients had moderately to severely active disease, with a Clinical Activity Score of 3 or more, a NOSPECS grade of 4 or more, and a disease duration of less than 3 months. Any patient with an uncontrolled infection, another autoimmune disease, pregnancy or lactation was excluded. Diagnoses were based on clinical symptoms, serum thyroxine and TRAb, thyroid ultrasound and orbital computed tomography. PBMCs were separated from roughly 10 ml of fresh peripheral blood using Ficoll-Paque density gradient centrifugation. Total RNA was extracted using Trizol reagent, and RNA quality was assessed on an Agilent 2100 Bioanalyzer. The CDR3 runs 14 residues from the cysteine to the phenylalanine. Just CDR3 DNA is preserved here, 42 bases in frame from base 1. V lost 6 bases and J lost 7 bases; the stretch between them is 16 bases long. The germline V gene encodes CDR1 MNHEY and CDR2 SVGAGI. The TCR beta CDR3 regions were amplified from RNA transcripts. A first-round RT-PCR of the TCR CDR3 used the HTBI primer set with the Qiagen OneStep RT-PCR kit. A second multiplex PCR round built the libraries, followed by size selection and purification. Libraries were sequenced paired-end with 100 bp reads on an Illumina HiSeq2000. The paper's processing steps were these. Raw data were processed with SOAPnuke, discarding reads with adapters, uncalled bases, mean Phred below 15, or no exact constant-primer or identifier match. COPE v1.2.5 was used to merge high-quality paired reads, and clonotypes were defined as unique nucleotide sequences. MiTCR v1.1 was used to align the clonotypes against IMGT TRBV, TRBD and TRBJ reference segments. The analysis was restricted to V-J combinations with a frequency above 0.0001, which together covered 99% to 99.2% of the repertoires. The TCS score was defined as the ratio of F50 (clonal expansion) to E x V (chaos), calculated using BLOSUM62-based TCRdist between CDR3 peptides within each V-J. Welch's t-statistics and random forest reduced 514 V-J features to roughly 13, which were used in a naive Bayes classifier (R e1071). The similarity between thyroid and blood repertoires was quantified using the Morisita-Horn index. TCRdb itself trimmed the public reads at Q25 with fastp, ran MiXCR and retained productive beta chains. CDR3 protein duplicates are merged, each entry listing the most common genes and DNA. The V and J calls were determined by TCRdb, not by the authors. The sample has hundreds of thousands of distinct CDR3 sequences on record, roughly 14% of them singletons. The top ten constitute around 4% of the sample.

This clonotype was detected many times. What antigen it recognizes has not been identified. Per-nucleotide qualities are absent, and no much larger clonotype sits a single base away. The source material was blood. This chain joins TRBV6-5 to TRBJ2-1; matching of 5 bases hints at TRBD1 as the D gene. The receptor was isolated from a woman aged 40 to 50 with Graves' ophthalmopathy. For the CDR3, the sequence is CASSAAGRGNEQFF. The sequenced DNA is TGTGCCAGCAGCGCTGCAGGGCGAGGTAATGAGCAGTTCTTC.